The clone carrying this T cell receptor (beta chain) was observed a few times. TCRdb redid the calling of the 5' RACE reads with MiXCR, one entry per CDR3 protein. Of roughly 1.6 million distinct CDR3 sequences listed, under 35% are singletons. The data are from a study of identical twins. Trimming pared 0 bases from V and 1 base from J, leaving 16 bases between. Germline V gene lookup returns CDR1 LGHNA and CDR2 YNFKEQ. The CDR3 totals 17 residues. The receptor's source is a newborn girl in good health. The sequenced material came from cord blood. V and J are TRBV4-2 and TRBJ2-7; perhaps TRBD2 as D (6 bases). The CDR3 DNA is TGTGCCAGCAGCCAAGATCATGTAGGGACTGGATCCTACGAGCAGTACTTC. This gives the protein CASSQDHVGTGSYEQYF.